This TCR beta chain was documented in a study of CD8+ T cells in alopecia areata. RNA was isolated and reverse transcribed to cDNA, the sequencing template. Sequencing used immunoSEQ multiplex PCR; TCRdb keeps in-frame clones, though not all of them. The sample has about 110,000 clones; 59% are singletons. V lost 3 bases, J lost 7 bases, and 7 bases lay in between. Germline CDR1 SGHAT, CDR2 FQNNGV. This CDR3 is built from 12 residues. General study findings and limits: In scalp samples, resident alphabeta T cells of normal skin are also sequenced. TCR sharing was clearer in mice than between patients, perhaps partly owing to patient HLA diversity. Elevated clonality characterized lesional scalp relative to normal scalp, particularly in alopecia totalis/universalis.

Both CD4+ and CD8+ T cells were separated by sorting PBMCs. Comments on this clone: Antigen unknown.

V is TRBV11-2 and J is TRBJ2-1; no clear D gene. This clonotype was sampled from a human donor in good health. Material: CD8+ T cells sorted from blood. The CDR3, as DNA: TGTGCCAGCAGCTTCACGAGAAATGAGCAGTTCTTC. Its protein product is CASSFTRNEQFF.